The 24 T cell receptor beta chains listed next were all sequenced from one sample in a study of blood T cell repertoires in COVID-19. Repertoires were generated with immunoSEQ multiplex PCR, while TCRdb's copy carries only in-frame clones and drops some. The sample holds 160,000 or so clones, 80% to 90% seen once. The specimen was peripheral blood. These receptor sequences come from a woman in her fifties or sixties who had recovered from COVID-19.

The chain links TRBV5-4 to TRBJ1-1; tentative D call: TRBD1 (5 bases). The CDR3 runs to 16 residues. V lost 0 bases to trimming and J lost 7 bases, with 19 bases between them. Germline V gives CDR1 SGHNT, CDR2 YYREEE (reference sequence). CDR3 in amino acids: CASSLEPRQSGREAFF. The DNA for the CDR3 is TGTGCCAGCAGCTTGGAGCCCCGACAGAGTGGCCGTGAAGCTTTCTTT.

The chain recombines TRBV12-3 or TRBV12-4 with TRBJ1-6; 8 nucleotides agree with TRBD1. The length of the CDR3 is 13 residues. Trimming took 10 bases from V and 6 from J; bases not matched to a gene: 5. CDR3 bases: TGTGCCACCCGGACAGGGAGTAATTCACCCCTCCACTTT. Translation: CATRTGSNSPLHF.

This clone is a singleton in its sample. This rearrangement joins TRBV5-1 to TRBJ2-1; 8 bases are a match to TRBD2. Germline V gene data show CDR1 as SGHRS and CDR2 as YFSETQ. This CDR3 is 14 amino acids long. V gave up 4 bases and J gave up 2 bases; unmatched junction bases: 2. CDR3 bases: TGCGCCAGCAGCCGGGAGGGAGCCTACAATGAGCAGTTCTTC. As protein: CASSREGAYNEQFF.

The chain carries TRBV5-1 and TRBJ2-3; 7 bases fit TRBD2. Trimming took 0 bases from V and 4 from J; bases not matched to a gene: 5. There are 15 residues in the CDR3. CDR1 and CDR2 from the germline V gene are SGHRS and YFSETQ. Here the CDR3 reads CASSLAGGEADTQYF. The DNA of the CDR3 is TGCGCCAGCAGCTTGGCGGGGGGAGAAGCAGATACGCAGTATTTT.

The chain links TRBV10-1 to TRBJ1-2; 7 bases map to TRBD1. Trimming took 9 bases from V and 3 from J; bases not matched to a gene: 7. The V gene's germline CDR1 is WNHNN and CDR2 SYGVQD (reference sequence). The CDR3 runs to 13 residues. CDR3 sequence reads: CASADREDYGYTF. CDR3 nucleotide sequence: TGCGCCAGTGCAGACAGGGAGGACTATGGCTACACCTTC.

The V gene is TRBV5-5, the J gene TRBJ2-5; TRBD1 might be the D (6 bases). The CDR3 is 16 residues long. V lost 2 bases and J 0 bases, leaving 14 bases between the germline ends. CDR1 and CDR2 (germline): SGHKS, YYEKEE (reference sequence). CDR3 sequence: CASSFPDSQYQETQYF. The CDR3 DNA follows: TGTGCCAGCAGCTTTCCGGACAGTCAATACCAAGAGACCCAGTACTTC.

The chain couples TRBV5-4 to TRBJ2-3, with TRBD2 matching 10 bases. V was clipped by 5 bases and J by 2 bases; unmatched bases: 5. The CDR3 has 15 residues. Germline loops: CDR1 SGHNT, CDR2 YYREEE (reference sequence). CDR3 bases: TGTGCCAGCAGTCTAGCGGGGGAGTTCACAGATACGCAGTATTTT. Amino acid sequence: CASSLAGEFTDTQYF.

This rearrangement joins TRBV5-1 to TRBJ2-1; possible D gene TRBD2, 7 bases. The ends were cut back, 5 bases at V and 8 bases at J, with 11 bases in the middle. Per germline, CDR1 SGHRS and CDR2 YFSETQ. The CDR3 extends over 12 amino acids. Here the CDR3 reads CASRSGGYEQFF. The CDR3 DNA is TGCGCCAGCAGATCGGGGGGCTATGAGCAGTTCTTC.

The genes are TRBV27 and TRBJ2-7, with D perhaps TRBD2 (7 bases). CDR3 length: 13 amino acids. Trimming removed 6 bases at V and 6 bases at J, with 15 bases between. Germline V gene lookup returns CDR1 MNHEY and CDR2 SMNVEV (reference sequence). CDR3 sequence: CASRRGGEVEQYF. The CDR3 coding sequence is TGTGCCAGCAGGAGGGGGGGGGAGGTCGAGCAGTACTTC.

The CDR3 here is CASRAGTGGLNTEAFF. The CDR3 DNA sequence: TGCGCCAGCAGGGCCGGGACAGGGGGCCTGAACACTGAAGCTTTCTTT. V and J are TRBV10-2 and TRBJ1-1; 12 bases align to TRBD1. The V and J ends lost 6 bases and 0 bases, in that order; junction bases with no gene match: 5. The CDR3 has 16 amino acids. From germline, CDR1 is WSHSY and CDR2 SAAADI.

This clone was found a few times. V and J are TRBV27 and TRBJ1-2, with 10 bases identical to TRBD1. V dropped 7 bases and J dropped 5; count of bases not matched to a gene: 10. The germline CDR1 and CDR2 sequences are MNHEY and SMNVEV (reference sequence). The CDR3 runs 15 residues. The chain's CDR3 is CASTLTGQGMYGYTF. The DNA for the CDR3 is TGTGCCAGCACCCTAACGGGACAGGGGATGTATGGCTACACCTTC.

J is TRBJ2-1 and V is TRBV5-1; TRBD2 agrees at 10 bases. Losses at the gene ends were 0 bases for V and 4 bases for J; bases not matched to a gene: 4. From germline, CDR1 is SGHRS and CDR2 YFSETQ. The CDR3 length is 16 residues. DNA of the CDR3: TGCGCCAGCAGCTTGGCCCTAGCGGGGGCTTACAATGAGCAGTTCTTC. Amino acids: CASSLALAGAYNEQFF.

The chain employs TRBV6-6 and TRBJ1-4, with 9 bases lining up with TRBD1. The CDR3 extends over 14 amino acids. Germline V gene lookup returns CDR1 MNHNY and CDR2 SVGAGI (reference sequence). V shed 7 bases and J 4 bases; nucleotides not matched to a gene: 4. The CDR3 loop reads CASNTGQGNEKLFF. The CDR3, as DNA: TGTGCCAGCAATACGGGACAGGGTAATGAAAAACTGTTTTTT.

CDR3 nucleotides: TGTGCCAGCAGCGTAATTTCGGGGGGGGTCCATGAGCAGTTCTTC. Translating it yields CASSVISGGVHEQFF. The chain employs TRBV9 and TRBJ2-1; 8 bases fit TRBD2. The junction had 8 bases not matched to a gene; V was cut back by 1 base and J by 8 bases. The CDR3 is 15 residues long. The germline CDR1 and CDR2 sequences are SGDLS and YYNGEE.

V is TRBV19 and J is TRBJ2-5, with D maybe TRBD1 (6 bases). The CDR3 totals 15 residues. V was shortened by 4 bases and J by 5 bases, with 17 bases between the two germline ends. CDR1 and CDR2 (germline): LNHDA, SQIVND (reference sequence). Written as DNA, the CDR3 is TGTGCCAGTAGTAGTCCGGGACACACAAGGGAGACCCAGTACTTC. This translates into CASSSPGHTRETQYF.

This sequence joins TRBV28 and TRBJ1-1; 12 bases line up with TRBD1. The V and J ends lost 6 bases and 4 bases, in that order; junction bases with no gene match: 6. Per germline, CDR1 MDHEN and CDR2 SYDVKM. CDR3 length: 15 residues. The CDR3, as DNA: TGTGCCAGCAGACCTGGGACAGGGGGCATCACTGAAGCTTTCTTT. It specifies CASRPGTGGITEAFF.

The chain is built from TRBV4-3 and TRBJ2-1; D is uncertain. Trimming cost V 3 bases and J 7 bases, with 4 bases left between them. Germline lookup yields CDR1 LGHNA and CDR2 YSLEER. The CDR3 has 11 residues. CDR3 sequence: CASSHRNEQFF. In DNA form, the CDR3 reads TGCGCCAGCAGCCACCGGAATGAGCAGTTCTTC.

The V and J genes are TRBV10-2 and TRBJ2-4; 11 positions match TRBD2. CDR1 and CDR2 (germline): WSHSY, SAAADI. This CDR3 is 17 amino acids long. The trim removed 1 base at V and 3 bases at J, leaving 5 bases unmatched. CDR3 amino acids: CASSELLAGVGKNIQYF. The CDR3 DNA is TGCGCCAGCAGTGAGTTACTAGCGGGGGTGGGCAAAAACATTCAGTACTTC.

The rearrangement joins TRBV7-9 to TRBJ1-1; 8 bases are shared with TRBD1. CDR3 length: 12 amino acids. The germline gives CDR1 SEHNR, CDR2 FQNEAQ (reference sequence). Germline trimming cut 3 bases from V and 11 bases from J; bases unmatched to any gene: 5. The CDR3 protein is CASSFLQGVAFF. The CDR3 DNA reads as TGTGCCAGCAGCTTTTTACAGGGGGTGGCTTTCTTT.

This clone has only a few counts. The same CDR3 arises from other DNA sequences in this sample as well. The V gene is TRBV2, the J gene TRBJ1-2, with 7 nucleotides matching TRBD1. The CDR3 length is 13 residues. The J segment lost 5 bases and the V segment lost 4 bases, leaving 4 bases of the junction unmatched. Germline loops: CDR1 SNHLY, CDR2 FYNNEI. This CDR3 is CASSGTGLYGYTF. The CDR3 DNA follows: TGTGCCAGCAGTGGGACAGGCTTATATGGCTACACCTTC.

The chain combines TRBV2 with TRBJ2-1, with D uncertain. CDR1 SNHLY and CDR2 FYNNEI come from the germline V gene. The CDR3 is 13 residues long. The V gene lost 4 bases and the J gene lost 6 bases, with 10 bases spanning the gap. In DNA form, the CDR3 reads TGTGCCAGCAGTGGTCAAGTCGGCAATGAGCAGTTCTTC. Translation: CASSGQVGNEQFF.

This clone was seen just once. Within the sample, other DNA sequences also encode this same CDR3. The chain is built from TRBV27 and TRBJ2-3; the match to TRBD2 covers 7 bases. Germline trimming cut 4 bases from V and 3 bases from J; bases unmatched to any gene: 4. Germline-derived CDR1 and CDR2 are MNHEY and SMNVEV (reference sequence). The CDR3 covers 14 residues. The CDR3, as DNA: TGTGCCAGCAGTTCGTGGGGGGGGACAGATACGCAGTATTTT. Translating it yields CASSSWGGTDTQYF.

The chain uses TRBV7-9 and TRBJ2-2; TRBD2 aligns across 8 bases. CDR1 and CDR2 from the germline V gene are SEHNR and FQNEAQ (reference sequence). J lost 4 bases, V lost 3 bases, and 4 bases had no gene match. This CDR3 spans 15 amino acids. Written as DNA, the CDR3 is TGTGCCAGCAGCTTTGGGCTAGCGGGCACCGGGGAGCTGTTTTTT. Its protein is CASSFGLAGTGELFF.

The chain couples TRBV5-1 to TRBJ1-2, with TRBD1 matching over 7 bases. Germline V lookup: CDR1 SGHRS, CDR2 YFSETQ. There are 15 residues in the CDR3. Trimming took 4 bases from V and 5 from J; bases not matched to a gene: 11. CDR3 DNA sequence: TGCGCCAGCAGCGACGGACAGGAACCATCATATGGCTACACCTTC. Translated, it gives CASSDGQEPSYGYTF.